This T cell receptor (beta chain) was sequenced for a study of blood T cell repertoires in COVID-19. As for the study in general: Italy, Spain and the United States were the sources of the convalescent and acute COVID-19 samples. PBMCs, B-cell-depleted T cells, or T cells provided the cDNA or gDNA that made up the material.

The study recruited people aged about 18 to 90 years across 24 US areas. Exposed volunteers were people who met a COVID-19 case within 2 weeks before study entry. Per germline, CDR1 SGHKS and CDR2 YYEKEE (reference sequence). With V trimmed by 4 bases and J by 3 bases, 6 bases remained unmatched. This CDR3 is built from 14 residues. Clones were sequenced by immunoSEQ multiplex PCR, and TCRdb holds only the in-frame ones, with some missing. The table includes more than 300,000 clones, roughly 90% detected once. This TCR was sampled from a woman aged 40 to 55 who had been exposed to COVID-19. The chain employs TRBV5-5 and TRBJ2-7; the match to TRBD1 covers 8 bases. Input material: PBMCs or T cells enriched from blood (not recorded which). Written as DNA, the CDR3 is TGTGCCAGCAGCCTAAGAACAGGGGGCTACGAGCAGTACTTC. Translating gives CASSLRTGGYEQYF.